The 29 T cell receptor beta chains below were found in one sample sequenced in a study of blood T cell repertoires in COVID-19. Profiled with immunoSEQ multiplex PCR; TCRdb holds only in-frame clones, not every one. Here the sample spans around 78,000 clones, 75% to 90% being singletons. Sequenced input: PBMCs or T cells enriched from blood (not recorded which). These receptors were taken from a woman aged 45-65 years with acute COVID-19.

The chain couples TRBV11-1 to TRBJ2-1; 11 bases are a match to TRBD2. The J segment lost 4 bases and the V segment lost 5 bases, leaving 7 bases of the junction unmatched. Germline V gene lookup returns CDR1 SGHAT and CDR2 FQDESV (reference sequence). The CDR3 loop spans 16 amino acids. CDR3 bases: TGTGCCAGCAGCCCTGGTGGGACTAGCGGATACAATGAGCAGTTCTTC. Translation gives CASSPGGTSGYNEQFF.

The chain carries TRBV27 and TRBJ2-3; D gene ambiguous. This CDR3 has 14 amino acids. Germline CDR1 and CDR2: MNHEY and SMNVEV (reference sequence). Trimming took off 2 bases at V and 2 bases at J, with 8 bases between the two ends. The CDR3 spells CASSLTGYTDTQYF. CDR3 coding DNA: TGTGCCAGCAGTTTAACGGGTTACACAGATACGCAGTATTTT.

The rearrangement uses TRBV6-5 and TRBJ1-1; TRBD1 might be the D (5 bases). In germline, CDR1 is MNHEY, CDR2 SVGAGI. Trimming pared 7 bases from V and 5 bases from J, leaving 14 bases between. The CDR3 is 13 residues long. DNA of the CDR3: TGTGCCAGCACCCAAATCCAGGGTACTGAAGCTTTCTTT. Translation: CASTQIQGTEAFF.

The chain is built from TRBV29-1 and TRBJ1-5, with D hard to call. V was cut by 0 bases and J by 4 bases, with 4 bases left in between. CDR3 length: 12 residues. The germline CDR1 and CDR2 sequences are SQVTM and ANQGSEA. CDR3 DNA: TGCAGCGTTGAAGACGAGAATCAGCCCCAGCATTTT. It codes for CSVEDENQPQHF.

This rearrangement joins TRBV7-6 to TRBJ2-3; 14 bases are a match to TRBD2. Looked up from germline, CDR1 is SGHVS and CDR2 is FNYEAQ. This CDR3 spans 15 amino acids. J was trimmed by 5 bases and V by 8 bases; bases with no gene match: 6. CDR3 DNA: TGTGCCAGCGGTCCGGGACTAGCGGGAGAAGATACGCAGTATTTT. Protein product: CASGPGLAGEDTQYF.

The chain joins TRBV9 to TRBJ2-1; weak D call: TRBD2 (6 bases). V lost 6 bases and J lost 1, with 26 bases in between. Germline lookup yields CDR1 SGDLS and CDR2 YYNGEE. This CDR3 has 19 amino acids. CDR3 sequence: CASTKTPMSGPGSYNEQFF. In nucleotides, the CDR3 is TGTGCCAGCACCAAAACCCCGATGAGCGGGCCCGGATCCTACAATGAGCAGTTCTTC.

This chain links TRBV19 with TRBJ2-2; 8 bases map to TRBD1. V shed 5 bases and J 0 bases; nucleotides not matched to a gene: 11. Germline V CDR1 and CDR2: LNHDA, SQIVND (reference sequence). The CDR3 spans 18 residues. This CDR3 reads CASSSRTGRVTNTGELFF. Written as DNA, the CDR3 is TGTGCCAGTAGTTCCCGGACAGGGCGGGTCACGAACACCGGGGAGCTGTTTTTT.

The V call is TRBV30, the J call TRBJ2-7; 7 positions match TRBD1. Trimming removed 1 base from V and 2 bases from J; junction bases left unmatched: 5. CDR1 is GTSNPN, CDR2 SVGIG, per germline (reference sequence). The CDR3 has 14 amino acids. This chain's CDR3 is CAWSAPGQTYEQYF. The CDR3 DNA reads as TGTGCCTGGAGTGCCCCGGGACAGACCTACGAGCAGTACTTC.

The chain uses TRBV5-4 and TRBJ1-2; D is perhaps TRBD1 (5 bases). Trimming removed 0 bases from V and 4 bases from J, with 13 bases in between. The CDR3 covers 15 residues. Germline assignment: CDR1 SGHNT and CDR2 YYREEE (reference sequence). The CDR3 DNA reads as TGTGCCAGCAGCTTGGGGGGGGTCCCTAGCTATGGCTACACCTTC. It encodes CASSLGGVPSYGYTF.

The chain couples TRBV5-1 to TRBJ2-1, with 7 bases aligning to TRBD1. With V trimmed by 0 bases and J by 10 bases, 4 bases remained unmatched. The CDR3 sequence is 13 residues long. CDR1 and CDR2 (germline): SGHRS, YFSETQ. As DNA, the CDR3 is TGCGCCAGCAGCTTGGAACTACAGGGGGAGCAGTTCTTC. As protein: CASSLELQGEQFF. Complete variable domain (other parts from reference TRBV5-1 and TRBJ2-1): KAGVTQTPRYLIKTRGQQVTLSCSPISGHRSVSWYQQTPGQGLQFLFEYFSETQRNKGNFPGRFSGRQFSNSRSEMNVSTLELGDSALYLCASSLELQGEQFFGPGTRLTVL.

V gene TRBV19 combines with J gene TRBJ1-1, with TRBD1 identical over 9 bases. This CDR3 has 16 residues. Germline loops: CDR1 LNHDA, CDR2 SQIVND (reference sequence). V trimming: 6 bases; J trimming: 5 bases; junction bases outside the gene matches: 13. CDR3 amino acids: CASRVGQGNSRTEAFF. CDR3 coding DNA: TGTGCCAGTAGGGTAGGACAGGGGAACAGTAGGACTGAAGCTTTCTTT.

Concerning this clone: Distinct nucleotide sequences in the sample also encode this CDR3. The genes are TRBV28 and TRBJ2-6; 7 positions agree with TRBD1. Germline V CDR1 and CDR2: MDHEN, SYDVKM. Trimming removed 7 bases from V and 3 bases from J; junction bases left unmatched: 9. The CDR3 sequence is 16 residues long. This CDR3 is CASTGEGAGGANVLTF. The CDR3 region has the DNA TGTGCCAGCACTGGCGAGGGGGCGGGTGGGGCCAACGTCCTGACTTTC. The full variable domain, its missing parts supplied by reference TRBV28 and TRBJ2-6, is DVKVTQSSRYLVKRTGEKVFLECVQDMDHENMFWYRQDPGLGLRLIYFSYDVKMKEKGDIPEGYSVSREKKERFSLILESASTNQTSMYLCASTGEGAGGANVLTFGAGSRLTVL.

The genes are TRBV29-1 and TRBJ1-1; possibly TRBD1 for D (5 bases). Germline CDR1 reads SQVTM; CDR2 reads ANQGSEA. The CDR3 spans 13 residues. V was pared by 5 bases and J by 3 bases, with 13 bases between. The CDR3 DNA follows: TGCAGCGTTAAATGGGGCGGGGACACTGAAGCTTTCTTT. Protein: CSVKWGGDTEAFF.

The CDR3 region is CASSIRKQGNGELFF. The DNA of the CDR3 is TGCGCCAGCAGTATACGGAAACAGGGGAACGGGGAGCTGTTTTTT. This chain links TRBV10-1 with TRBJ2-2; 7 nucleotides match TRBD1. In germline, CDR1 is WNHNN, CDR2 SYGVQD (reference sequence). J lost 7 bases, V lost 5 bases, and 10 bases had no gene match. This CDR3 is 15 amino acids long.

The chain carries TRBV7-4 and TRBJ1-5; D not certain. The CDR3 totals 15 residues. Per germline, CDR1 SGHVT and CDR2 SQSDAQ. V lost 0 bases, J lost 3 bases, and 9 bases lay in between. CDR3 amino acids: CASSLADTFNQPQHF. As DNA, the CDR3 is TGTGCCAGCAGCTTAGCCGACACTTTCAATCAGCCCCAGCATTTT.

This sequence joins TRBV30 and TRBJ1-2; D gene uncertain. The CDR3 extends over 14 amino acids. Trimming stripped 0 bases from V and 1 base from J, with 9 bases between. From germline, CDR1 is GTSNPN and CDR2 SVGIG (reference sequence). CDR3 sequence (DNA): TGTGCCTGGAGTGTACTGAGGGATAACTATGGCTACACCTTC. It encodes CAWSVLRDNYGYTF.

The table lists this clone with a count of one. This chain connects TRBV11-2 to TRBJ1-4; the match to TRBD1 covers 10 bases. Germline V gene data show CDR1 as SGHAT and CDR2 as FQNNGV. Trimming took 3 bases from V and 8 from J; bases not matched to a gene: 0. The CDR3 runs to 13 residues. The chain's CDR3 is CASSLDRGEKLFF. The DNA for the CDR3 is TGTGCCAGCAGCTTGGACAGGGGGGAAAAACTGTTTTTT.

The chain links TRBV10-3 to TRBJ2-7; a weak D match, TRBD1 (6 bases). The CDR3 sequence is 17 residues long. The germline gives CDR1 ENHRY, CDR2 SYGVKD. Trimming stripped 0 bases from V and 0 bases from J, with 15 bases between. The CDR3 loop reads CAISESLGTPNSYEQYF. CDR3 nucleotides: TGTGCCATCAGTGAGTCCCTGGGGACACCGAACTCCTACGAGCAGTACTTC.

The V and J genes are TRBV18 and TRBJ1-6; a possible D gene is TRBD1 (5 bases). V lost 2 bases and J lost 5, with 16 bases in between. The CDR3 is made up of 17 amino acids. In germline, CDR1 is KGHSH, CDR2 LQKENI. The CDR3 loop is CASSPTRGIQDNSPLHF. The DNA for the CDR3 is TGTGCCAGCTCACCAACTCGGGGGATCCAAGATAATTCACCCCTCCACTTT.

This chain links TRBV6-5 with TRBJ1-6; TRBD1 is a possible D gene (5 bases). With 5 bases removed from V and 7 bases from J, the gap between germline ends came to 12 bases. CDR3 length: 14 residues. CDR1 and CDR2 (germline): MNHEY, SVGAGI. The CDR3 reads CASSTGLHNSPLHF. CDR3 coding DNA: TGTGCCAGCAGTACGGGACTTCACAATTCACCCCTCCACTTT.

The V call is TRBV29-1, the J call TRBJ1-2; tentative D call: TRBD1 (5 bases). Germline V gene lookup returns CDR1 SQVTM and CDR2 ANQGSEA. This CDR3 has 16 residues. The germline V and J ends were trimmed by 3 bases and 7 bases, with 24 bases remaining between them. The CDR3 loop reads CSVDLIRGASIGGYTF. The CDR3, as DNA: TGCAGCGTTGACCTCATCCGCGGGGCGTCAATCGGTGGCTACACCTTC. The full variable domain, completed using reference TRBV29-1 and TRBJ1-2, is SAVISQKPSRDICQRGTSLTIQCQVDSQVTMMFWYRQQPGQSLTLIATANQGSEATYESGFVIDKFPISRPNLTFSTLTVSNMSPEDSSIYLCSVDLIRGASIGGYTFGSGTRLTVV.

The chain employs TRBV5-4 and TRBJ1-3; D remains unclear. This CDR3 has 16 amino acids. Germline V gives CDR1 SGHNT, CDR2 YYREEE (reference sequence). V was shortened by 0 bases and J by 0 bases, with 10 bases between the two germline ends. CDR3 protein: CASSLDSTSSGNTIYF. The DNA of the CDR3 is TGTGCCAGCAGCTTGGACAGTACCTCCTCTGGAAACACCATATATTTT.

The gene calls are TRBV6-5 and TRBJ2-5, with D hard to call. The CDR3 runs to 16 residues. Between the trimmed V and J ends, which lost 0 bases and 3 bases, there was a span of 14 bases. Germline CDR1 reads MNHEY; CDR2 reads SVGAGI. The CDR3 is CASSYSETVAKETQYF. The CDR3 region has the DNA TGTGCCAGCAGTTACTCGGAAACCGTAGCCAAAGAGACCCAGTACTTC.

V is TRBV18 and J is TRBJ1-3, with a weak D call TRBD1 (5 bases). Germline assignment: CDR1 KGHSH and CDR2 LQKENI. V was shortened by 3 bases and J by 0 bases, with 6 bases between the two germline ends. This CDR3 is 14 amino acids long. CDR3 loop: CASSPDISGNTIYF. For the CDR3, the DNA is TGTGCCAGCTCACCGGACATCTCTGGAAACACCATATATTTT.

V and J are TRBV5-6 and TRBJ1-1; 7 bases agree with TRBD1. In germline, CDR1 is SGHDT, CDR2 YYEEEE. There are 13 residues in the CDR3. Trimming took 2 bases from V and 7 from J; bases not matched to a gene: 5. CDR3 sequence reads: CASSLLTGFEAFF. CDR3 DNA: TGTGCCAGCAGCTTATTGACAGGGTTTGAAGCTTTCTTT.

The rearrangement uses TRBV11-2 and TRBJ2-3, with a possible D match to TRBD1 (6 bases). The ends were cut back, 0 bases at V and 3 bases at J, with 7 bases in the middle. The CDR3 length is 14 residues. Germline CDR1 and CDR2: SGHAT and FQNNGV. This chain's CDR3 is CASSLEGQTDTQYF. The CDR3 nucleotides are TGTGCCAGCAGCTTAGAGGGACAAACAGATACGCAGTATTTT.

V gene TRBV5-1 combines with J gene TRBJ2-1, with 7 bases identical to TRBD2. Losses at the gene ends were 3 bases for V and 7 bases for J; bases not matched to a gene: 7. The CDR3 contains 14 residues. CDR1 is SGHRS, CDR2 YFSETQ, per germline. The CDR3 region is CASSSLGRENEQFF. The CDR3 DNA sequence: TGCGCCAGCAGCTCCCTGGGGCGGGAGAATGAGCAGTTCTTC.

V is TRBV7-9 and J is TRBJ2-2; 7 nucleotides line up with TRBD2. The germline V gene encodes CDR1 SEHNR and CDR2 FQNEAQ (reference sequence). Trimming took 10 bases from V and 5 from J; bases not matched to a gene: 13. The CDR3 totals 15 residues. CDR3 loop: CATLREVPGTGELFF. The CDR3 DNA reads TGTGCCACCCTTCGGGAGGTACCGGGGACCGGGGAGCTGTTTTTT. The full variable domain, its missing parts supplied by reference TRBV7-9 and TRBJ2-2, is DTGVSQNPRHKITKRGQNVTFRCDPISEHNRLYWYRQTLGQGPEFLTYFQNEAQLEKSRLLSDRFSAERPKGSFSTLEIQRTEQGDSAMYLCATLREVPGTGELFFGEGSRLTVL.

V gene TRBV3-1 (or the pseudogene TRBV3-2) combines with J gene TRBJ2-5; tentative D call: TRBD2 (5 bases). In germline, CDR1 is LGHDT, CDR2 YNNKEL (reference sequence). CDR3 length: 13 residues. Between the trimmed V and J ends, which lost 8 bases and 5 bases, there was a span of 15 bases. CDR3 sequence reads: CASLSALRETQYF. The CDR3 DNA is TGTGCCAGCCTTAGCGCCCTCCGTGAGACCCAGTACTTC.